What follows are 25 T cell receptor beta chains derived from one specimen sequenced in a study of blood T cell repertoires in COVID-19 (dated by TCRdb to the early 2020s). Library generation was performed with the immunoSEQ multiplex PCR assay. TCRdb stores this immuneACCESS table with in-frame sequences only. Part of the clones is absent; in the studies checked, under half of the shortfall reflects unresolved V genes, and no reason is known for the rest. In this sample the table shows fewer than 350,000 clones, 75% to 95% of which occur a single time. The biggest ten clones account for around 6.8% of the sample. The sequencing sample was made of peripheral blood. All receptors come from a woman aged 25 to 39 with COVID-19, enrolled during active disease.

J is TRBJ1-4 and V is TRBV15; 8 bases fit TRBD1. The CDR3 spans 15 residues. CDR1 is LNHNV and CDR2 is YYDKDF in the germline V gene (reference sequence). With V trimmed by 2 bases and J by 4 bases, 3 bases remained unmatched. CDR3 loop: CATSRQGADNEKLFF. Written as DNA, the CDR3 is TGTGCCACCAGCAGACAGGGGGCTGATAATGAAAAACTGTTTTTT.

The genes are TRBV30 and TRBJ1-4, with a possible D match to TRBD1 (5 bases). Trimming left V 1 base short and J 7 bases short, with 7 bases between. There are 12 residues in the CDR3. The germline V gene encodes CDR1 GTSNPN and CDR2 SVGIG (reference sequence). Written as DNA, the CDR3 is TGTGCCTGGAGTGCGGGGGGTGAAAAACTGTTTTTT. Residues: CAWSAGGEKLFF.

The chain recombines TRBV10-2 with TRBJ2-1; tentatively, D is TRBD1 (5 bases). Germline CDR1 is WSHSY and CDR2 is SAAADI. This CDR3 region has 10 residues. The V gene lost 4 bases and the J gene lost 10 bases, with 5 bases spanning the gap. The CDR3 sequence is CASSGTEQFF. In nucleotides, the CDR3 is TGCGCCAGCAGTGGGACAGAGCAGTTCTTC.

This chain joins TRBV28 and TRBJ1-5, with 7 bases identical to TRBD1. Per the germline V gene, CDR1 is MDHEN and CDR2 is SYDVKM. This CDR3 is built from 15 residues. The V and J ends lost 6 bases and 1 base, in that order; junction bases with no gene match: 6. The CDR3 DNA sequence: TGTGCCAGCAGACCCTCGGACAGGAGCAATCAGCCCCAGCATTTT. Translation: CASRPSDRSNQPQHF.

The V and J genes are TRBV11-2 and TRBJ2-1, with TRBD2 matching over 11 bases. Per the germline V gene, CDR1 is SGHAT and CDR2 is FQNNGV. V dropped 5 bases and J dropped 4; count of bases not matched to a gene: 4. The CDR3 is made up of 15 amino acids. The CDR3 nucleotides are TGTGCCAGCAGCCGCGGGACTAGCGGATACAATGAGCAGTTCTTC. It specifies CASSRGTSGYNEQFF. Together with reference TRBV11-2 and TRBJ2-1, the CDR3 gives the full variable domain: EAGVAQSPRYKIIEKRQSVAFWCNPISGHATLYWYQQILGQGPKLLIQFQNNGVVDDSQLPKDRFSAERLKGVDSTLKIQPAKLEDSAVYLCASSRGTSGYNEQFFGPGTRLTVL.

J is TRBJ1-4 and V is TRBV9; 9 bases line up with TRBD1. The CDR3 contains 18 residues. After removal of 2 bases from V and 8 bases from J, the junction contained 16 bases not matched to a gene. Germline CDR1 and CDR2: SGDLS and YYNGEE. The CDR3 is CASSVGSGQGLNWEKLFF. CDR3 coding DNA: TGTGCCAGCAGCGTCGGTTCGGGACAGGGTCTGAATTGGGAAAAACTGTTTTTT.

The J gene is TRBJ2-7, the V gene TRBV19; tentatively, D is TRBD1 (6 bases). The length of the CDR3 is 13 residues. CDR1 and CDR2 (germline): LNHDA, SQIVND (reference sequence). V dropped 4 bases and J dropped 4 bases, with 11 bases sitting between them. CDR3 residues: CASSTTGRYEQYF. The CDR3 bases are TGTGCCAGTAGTACTACAGGGCGGTACGAGCAGTACTTC.

This chain joins TRBV30 and TRBJ1-2; no firm D call. The ends were cut back, 0 bases at V and 4 bases at J, with 9 bases in the middle. From germline, CDR1 is GTSNPN and CDR2 SVGIG (reference sequence). The CDR3 totals 13 residues. As DNA, the CDR3 is TGTGCCTGGAGTGTGGGCCACGTCTATGGCTACACCTTC. Its translation is CAWSVGHVYGYTF.

The V gene is TRBV27, the J gene TRBJ2-1; 8 positions match TRBD2. J was trimmed by 7 bases and V by 6 bases; bases with no gene match: 8. The germline CDR1 and CDR2 sequences are MNHEY and SMNVEV (reference sequence). CDR3 length equals 14 residues. CDR3 in DNA: TGTGCCAGCAGACCGGGGGGGTCTGGGAATGAGCAGTTCTTC. Encoded protein: CASRPGGSGNEQFF.

This chain uses TRBV29-1 with TRBJ2-3; TRBD2 matches at 13 bases. The CDR3 runs 14 residues. Germline-derived CDR1 and CDR2 are SQVTM and ANQGSEA. V trimming: 7 bases; J trimming: 6 bases; junction bases outside the gene matches: 7. The CDR3 region is CSGGLAGVGDTQYF. In nucleotides, the CDR3 is TGCAGCGGCGGACTAGCGGGAGTCGGGGATACGCAGTATTTT.

The chain employs TRBV5-6 and TRBJ2-2; possible D gene TRBD1, 6 bases. The V and J ends lost 0 bases and 2 bases respectively, with 8 bases between them. The V gene's germline CDR1 is SGHDT and CDR2 YYEEEE. The CDR3 totals 15 residues. CDR3 DNA sequence: TGTGCCAGCAGCTTGGGACAGGTCAACACCGGGGAGCTGTTTTTT. Translated, it gives CASSLGQVNTGELFF.

This chain joins TRBV11-2 and TRBJ2-5; D perhaps matches TRBD2 (6 bases). The CDR3 is 15 residues long. V lost 5 bases and J 5 bases, leaving 18 bases between the germline ends. Germline V CDR1 and CDR2: SGHAT, FQNNGV. This chain's CDR3 is CASSPIAAQGETQYF. The CDR3 DNA sequence: TGTGCCAGCAGCCCCATAGCGGCCCAAGGGGAGACCCAGTACTTC.

The V call is TRBV4-1, the J call TRBJ2-3, with 7 nucleotides matching TRBD2. Germline CDR1 MGHRA, CDR2 YSYEKL. After removal of 0 bases from V and 3 bases from J, the junction contained 3 bases not matched to a gene. The length of the CDR3 is 15 residues. As DNA, the CDR3 is TGCGCCAGCAGCCAAGACGGGAGGACTACAGATACGCAGTATTTT. Protein: CASSQDGRTTDTQYF.

This chain links TRBV19 with TRBJ1-2; no clear D. The germline CDR1 and CDR2 sequences are LNHDA and SQIVND (reference sequence). Trimming took off 3 bases at V and 5 bases at J, with 7 bases between the two ends. The CDR3 loop spans 12 amino acids. CDR3 residues: CASSIPQYGYTF. CDR3 nucleotide sequence: TGTGCCAGTAGTATTCCCCAGTATGGCTACACCTTC.

The chain uses TRBV6-1 and TRBJ1-1, with D perhaps matching TRBD1 (6 bases). V lost 3 bases to trimming and J lost 1 base, with 12 bases between them. Germline V gives CDR1 MNHNS, CDR2 SASEGT. The CDR3 is 15 residues long. In DNA, the CDR3 is TGTGCCAGCAGTGACAGGGGATTCGAGAACACTGAAGCTTTCTTT. This codes for CASSDRGFENTEAFF.

V gene TRBV19 combines with J gene TRBJ2-7, with 8 positions matching TRBD1. Trimming at V came to 5 bases and at J to 3 bases, leaving 6 bases not matched to a gene. Germline CDR1 is LNHDA and CDR2 is SQIVND (reference sequence). The CDR3 spans 14 residues. The CDR3 reads CASSPGQAYYEQYF. The CDR3 DNA reads TGTGCCAGTAGTCCGGGACAGGCTTACTACGAGCAGTACTTC.

This chain connects TRBV5-5 to TRBJ1-1, with D uncertain. CDR3 size: 13 residues. Trimming removed 0 bases from V and 8 bases from J, with 11 bases in between. Per germline, CDR1 SGHKS and CDR2 YYEKEE (reference sequence). The CDR3 bases are TGTGCCAGCAGCTTGGGACTGAACGGCGAAGCTTTCTTT. Translating gives CASSLGLNGEAFF.

The CDR3: CASSYFTSNTQYF. The CDR3 DNA reads as TGTGCCAGCAGTTACTTCACTAGTAATACGCAGTATTTT. V usage is TRBV6-6 and J usage is TRBJ2-3, with a possible D match to TRBD2 (5 bases). This CDR3 contains 13 residues. V dropped 1 base and J dropped 7 bases, with 9 bases sitting between them. In germline, CDR1 is MNHNY, CDR2 SVGAGI (reference sequence).

The gene calls are TRBV20-1 and TRBJ2-1; TRBD2 matches 7 bases. Per the germline V gene, CDR1 is DFQATT and CDR2 is SNEGSKA (reference sequence). V gave up 6 bases and J gave up 10 bases; unmatched junction bases: 6. This CDR3 comprises 11 residues. The CDR3 reads CSARGVREQFF. The CDR3 DNA reads as TGCAGTGCCCGGGGGGTACGGGAGCAGTTCTTC.

A few counts support this clone. The chain employs TRBV11-1 and TRBJ2-7; TRBD1 is a possible D gene (6 bases). The CDR3 has 15 residues. V was clipped by 3 bases and J by 4 bases, with 16 bases between them. Per the germline V gene, CDR1 is SGHAT and CDR2 is FQDESV (reference sequence). CDR3 residues: CASSFNLQGSYEQYF. The DNA for the CDR3 is TGTGCCAGCAGCTTTAATTTACAGGGTTCGTACGAGCAGTACTTC.

This chain joins TRBV5-5 and TRBJ2-3; 7 nucleotides align to TRBD2. CDR1 SGHKS and CDR2 YYEKEE come from the germline V gene (reference sequence). Germline trimming cut 6 bases from V and 6 bases from J; bases unmatched to any gene: 16. The CDR3 covers 16 residues. CDR3 protein: CASTSGITAGYDTQYF. The CDR3 coding sequence is TGTGCCAGCACCTCCGGTATAACAGCGGGGTACGATACGCAGTATTTT.

V gene TRBV7-8 combines with J gene TRBJ2-4; TRBD1 matches 10 bases. This CDR3 has 18 amino acids. From germline, CDR1 is SGHVS and CDR2 FQNEAQ. The trim removed 4 bases at V and 0 bases at J, leaving 9 bases unmatched. The CDR3, as DNA: TGTGCCAGCAGCTCCTCCCTCGGACAGGGGGAAGCCAAAAACATTCAGTACTTC. Encoded protein: CASSSSLGQGEAKNIQYF.

The chain has TRBV7-2 and TRBJ2-7, with 15 bases matching TRBD2. CDR3 size: 14 residues. The V segment lost 5 bases and the J segment 9 bases; nucleotides outside the gene matches: 5. CDR1 is SGHTA and CDR2 is FQGNSA in the germline V gene. The CDR3 nucleotides are TGTGCCAGCAGCCGTGGACTAGCGGGAGGGCCGCAGTACTTC. Protein sequence: CASSRGLAGGPQYF.

The J gene is TRBJ1-5, the V gene TRBV21-1; TRBD1 is the table's D call, not checked against the DNA. TRBV21-1 represents a pseudogene. The CDR3 runs to 14 residues. The CDR3 region has the DNA TGTGCCAGCAGGGACAGGGGGCTGGGGCAGCCCCAGCATTTT. It is translated as CASRDRGLGQPQHF.

The chain combines TRBV4-1 with TRBJ1-2; tentatively, D is TRBD1 (6 bases). V lost 1 base and J lost 1, with 10 bases in between. This CDR3 has 15 amino acids. Germline CDR1 MGHRA, CDR2 YSYEKL. The CDR3 is CASSQGRTVNYGYTF. The CDR3 DNA sequence: TGCGCCAGCAGCCAAGGACGGACAGTTAACTATGGCTACACCTTC.